Listed here are 15 T cell receptor beta chains from one sample, sequenced in a study of CD4 T cells in relation to SARS-CoV-2 and coronaviruses. TCRdb keeps only in-frame clones here, not all; method: immunoSEQ multiplex PCR. The table lists about 25,000 clones, roughly 70% of them singletons. These receptors are not linked to any known antigen. Unexposed donor CD4+ T cells date from about 2011-2018, before the COVID-19 pandemic. The cells were cultured for around ten days before CD4+ T cells were isolated. Sequencing input: CD4+ T cells from PBMCs, cultured in vitro. These receptor sequences come from a human donor in good health.

The V and J genes are TRBV12-3 or TRBV12-4 and TRBJ2-3; no clear D. The CDR3 consists of 12 residues. V lost 3 bases and J 6 bases, leaving 7 bases between the germline ends. CDR3 loop: CASSFHGDTQYF. The CDR3 DNA sequence: TGTGCCAGCAGTTTTCACGGGGATACGCAGTATTTT.

This clone occurred once. The CDR3 DNA reads as TGTGCCAGCAGCTTCGGGGGAGTTGAGCAGTTCTTC. It translates to CASSFGGVEQFF. This chain uses TRBV7-2 with TRBJ2-1, with a weak D call TRBD2 (6 bases). Looked up from germline, CDR1 is SGHTA and CDR2 is FQGNSA. Trimming removed 3 bases at V and 9 bases at J, with 9 bases between. The CDR3 extends over 12 amino acids.

This clone was counted a single time. The chain couples TRBV4-1 to TRBJ2-7, with a tentative D call TRBD2 (6 bases). The germline CDR1 and CDR2 sequences are MGHRA and YSYEKL. V was clipped by 5 bases and J by 1 base, with 9 bases between them. The CDR3 covers 13 residues. Here the CDR3 reads CASSTGESYEQYF. The CDR3 DNA reads TGCGCCAGCAGCACGGGGGAGTCCTACGAGCAGTACTTC.

The gene calls are TRBV4-2 and TRBJ2-7, with 7 positions matching TRBD1. The CDR3 sequence is 15 residues long. The V segment lost 1 base and the J segment 4 bases; nucleotides outside the gene matches: 7. Germline CDR1 and CDR2: LGHNA and YNFKEQ. This chain's CDR3 is CASSQGGQAPYEQYF. The CDR3 DNA sequence: TGTGCCAGCAGCCAAGGCGGACAGGCCCCTTACGAGCAGTACTTC.

The sample holds a few counts of this clone. The chain employs TRBV14 and TRBJ2-5; 7 bases fit TRBD1. V lost 1 base, J lost 5 bases, and 7 bases stayed unmatched. CDR3 length equals 15 residues. CDR1 is SGHDN, CDR2 FVKESK, per germline. Here the CDR3 DNA reads TGTGCCAGCAGCCAAGGGGCGACAGGGTGGGAGACCCAGTACTTC. Residues: CASSQGATGWETQYF.

The chain carries TRBV4-3 and TRBJ1-2; the match to TRBD1 covers 7 bases. The ends lost 0 bases at V and 4 bases at J; junction bases unmatched: 5. Per the germline V gene, CDR1 is LGHNA and CDR2 is YSLEER. The CDR3 consists of 15 residues. This chain's CDR3 is CASSQEDRRSYGYTF. CDR3 bases: TGCGCCAGCAGCCAAGAGGACAGGCGATCCTATGGCTACACCTTC.

The rearrangement joins TRBV9 to TRBJ2-7; no clear D. V was shortened by 0 bases and J by 6 bases, with 7 bases between the two germline ends. The CDR3 totals 12 residues. Looked up from germline, CDR1 is SGDLS and CDR2 is YYNGEE. This CDR3 reads CASSVGLGEQYF. CDR3 sequence (DNA): TGTGCCAGCAGCGTAGGTCTCGGCGAGCAGTACTTC.

The V call is TRBV9, the J call TRBJ1-2; unclear D gene. Trimming shortened V by 4 bases and J by 1 base, and 11 bases separated the two germline ends. CDR3 length: 14 amino acids. CDR1 is SGDLS and CDR2 is YYNGEE in the germline V gene. CDR3 amino acids: CASSTQTDNYGYTF. The CDR3 DNA follows: TGTGCCAGCAGCACCCAGACTGATAACTATGGCTACACCTTC.

The chain recombines TRBV6-5 with TRBJ1-1; the D gene is possibly TRBD1 (6 bases). There are 12 residues in the CDR3. Germline values: CDR1 MNHEY, CDR2 SVGAGI. Trimming removed 5 bases from V and 10 bases from J, with 14 bases in between. As DNA, the CDR3 is TGTGCCAGCAGTCCCTTAGGGGGTGGAGCTTTCTTT. It specifies CASSPLGGGAFF.

This clone has only one observation. This chain connects TRBV29-1 to TRBJ2-7, with D perhaps assigned TRBD1 or TRBD2 (5 bases each). CDR1 is SQVTM, CDR2 ANQGSEA, per germline. This CDR3 contains 10 residues. CDR3 sequence reads: CNPGGYEQYF. Here the CDR3 DNA reads TGCAACCCTGGGGGCTACGAGCAGTACTTC.

The sample holds a few counts of this clone. The rearrangement links TRBV5-1 to TRBJ2-5; D could derive from TRBD1 or TRBD2 (5 bases each). Trimming removed 4 bases at V and 1 base at J, with 14 bases between. The CDR3 spans 15 residues. Germline V CDR1 and CDR2: SGHRS, YFSETQ. The CDR3 region has the DNA TGCGCCAGCAGCCCCACATGGGGGTTCCAAGAGACCCAGTACTTC. It is translated as CASSPTWGFQETQYF.

V is TRBV6-5 and J is TRBJ1-1; D may be TRBD1 (6 bases). Per the germline V gene, CDR1 is MNHEY and CDR2 is SVGAGI. The CDR3 length is 15 residues. The V and J ends lost 0 bases and 3 bases respectively, with 11 bases between them. CDR3 sequence reads: CASSYSKGGYTEAFF. CDR3 bases: TGTGCCAGCAGTTACTCGAAGGGGGGATACACTGAAGCTTTCTTT.

This sequence joins TRBV19 and TRBJ1-2, with 9 bases fitting TRBD1. Looked up from germline, CDR1 is LNHDA and CDR2 is SQIVND (reference sequence). This CDR3 spans 14 amino acids. The J segment lost 8 bases and the V segment lost 5 bases, leaving 9 bases of the junction unmatched. The CDR3 DNA reads as TGTGCCAGTAGTCCGGGGACAGGGCTCGAGGGCTACACCTTC. Its protein is CASSPGTGLEGYTF.

The chain employs TRBV7-2 and TRBJ2-5; D perhaps matches TRBD2 (6 bases). CDR3 length: 14 residues. Germline CDR1 is SGHTA and CDR2 is FQGNSA. V lost 0 bases, J lost 1 base, and 6 bases lay in between. The CDR3 DNA sequence: TGTGCCAGCAGCTTAGCGGGAGGCCAAGAGACCCAGTACTTC. Residues: CASSLAGGQETQYF.

CDR3 in DNA: TGTGCCAGCAGTGATAAGACGGAGAGCTACAATGAGCAGTTCTTC. Its translation is CASSDKTESYNEQFF. The chain recombines TRBV6-1 with TRBJ2-1, with D uncertain. V lost 3 bases to trimming and J lost 3 bases, with 12 bases between them. Germline lookup yields CDR1 MNHNS and CDR2 SASEGT. This CDR3 is 15 amino acids long.